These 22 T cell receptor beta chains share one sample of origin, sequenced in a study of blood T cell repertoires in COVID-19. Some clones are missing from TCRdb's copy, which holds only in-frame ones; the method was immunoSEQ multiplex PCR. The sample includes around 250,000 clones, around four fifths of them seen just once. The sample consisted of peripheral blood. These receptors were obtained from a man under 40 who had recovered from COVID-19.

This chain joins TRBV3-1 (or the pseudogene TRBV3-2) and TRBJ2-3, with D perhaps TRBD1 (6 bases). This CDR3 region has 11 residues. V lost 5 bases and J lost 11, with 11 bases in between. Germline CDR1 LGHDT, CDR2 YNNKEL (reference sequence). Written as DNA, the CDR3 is TGTGCCAGCAGCGCAACGGGACAGCAGTATTTT. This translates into CASSATGQQYF.

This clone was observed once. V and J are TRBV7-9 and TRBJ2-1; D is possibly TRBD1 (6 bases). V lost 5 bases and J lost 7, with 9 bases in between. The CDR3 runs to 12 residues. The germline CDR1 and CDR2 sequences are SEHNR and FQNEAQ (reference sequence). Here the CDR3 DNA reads TGTGCCAGCAGCACCCAGGGGAATGAGCAGTTCTTC. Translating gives CASSTQGNEQFF.

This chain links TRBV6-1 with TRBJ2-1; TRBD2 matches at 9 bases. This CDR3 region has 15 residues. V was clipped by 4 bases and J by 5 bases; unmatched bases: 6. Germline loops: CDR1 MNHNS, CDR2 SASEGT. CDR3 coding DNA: TGTGCCAGCAGTGGGGCGGGGGGGGCACACAATGAGCAGTTCTTC. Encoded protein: CASSGAGGAHNEQFF.

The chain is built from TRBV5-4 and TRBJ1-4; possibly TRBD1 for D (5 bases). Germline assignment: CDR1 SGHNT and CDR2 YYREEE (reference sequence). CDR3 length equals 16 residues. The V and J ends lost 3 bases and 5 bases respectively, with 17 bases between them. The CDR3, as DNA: TGTGCCAGCAGCTCACCTGAGAACGGGGGAAATGAAAAACTGTTTTTT. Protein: CASSSPENGGNEKLFF.

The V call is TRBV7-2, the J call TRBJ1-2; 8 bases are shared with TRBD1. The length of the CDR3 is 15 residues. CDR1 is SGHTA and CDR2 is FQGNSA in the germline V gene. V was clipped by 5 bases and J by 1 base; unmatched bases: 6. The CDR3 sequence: CASSLRTGINYGYTF. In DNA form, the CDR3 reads TGTGCCAGCAGCCTCCGGACAGGGATTAACTATGGCTACACCTTC.

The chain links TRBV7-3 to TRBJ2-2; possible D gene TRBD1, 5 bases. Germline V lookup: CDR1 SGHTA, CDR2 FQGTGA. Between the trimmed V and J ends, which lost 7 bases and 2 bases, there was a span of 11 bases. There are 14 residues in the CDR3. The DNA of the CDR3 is TGTGCCAGCACCTCACAGGCTAACACCGGGGAGCTGTTTTTT. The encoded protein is CASTSQANTGELFF.

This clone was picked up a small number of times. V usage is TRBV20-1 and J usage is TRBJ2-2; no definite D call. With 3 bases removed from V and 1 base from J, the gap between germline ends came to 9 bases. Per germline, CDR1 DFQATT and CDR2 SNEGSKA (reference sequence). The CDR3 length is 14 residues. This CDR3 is CSASLLRNTGELFF. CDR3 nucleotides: TGCAGTGCTAGTCTACTTAGGAACACCGGGGAGCTGTTTTTT.

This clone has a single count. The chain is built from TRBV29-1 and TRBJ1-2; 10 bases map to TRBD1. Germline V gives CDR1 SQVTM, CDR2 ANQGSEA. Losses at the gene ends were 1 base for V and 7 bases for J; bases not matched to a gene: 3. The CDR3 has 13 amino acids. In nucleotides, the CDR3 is TGCAGCGTTGAAGTGCGACAGGGGGCTGGCTACACCTTC. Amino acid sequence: CSVEVRQGAGYTF.

The chain's CDR3 is CASSPAGDTQYF. The CDR3 coding sequence is TGCGCCAGCAGCCCGGCGGGGGATACGCAGTATTTT. The chain combines TRBV5-1 with TRBJ2-3; possible D gene TRBD2, 6 bases. The CDR3 sequence is 12 residues long. Trimming took 4 bases from V and 6 from J, leaving 9 bases between them. Germline CDR1 and CDR2: SGHRS and YFSETQ.

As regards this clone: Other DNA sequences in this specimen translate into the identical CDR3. CDR3: CASSPTGSYGYTF. For the CDR3, the DNA is TGTGCCAGCAGCCCGACAGGGAGCTATGGCTACACCTTC. The V call is TRBV6-5, the J call TRBJ1-2; 7 nucleotides align to TRBD1. The CDR3 runs 13 residues. In germline, CDR1 is MNHEY, CDR2 SVGAGI. Trimming took 6 bases from V and 4 from J; bases not matched to a gene: 5.

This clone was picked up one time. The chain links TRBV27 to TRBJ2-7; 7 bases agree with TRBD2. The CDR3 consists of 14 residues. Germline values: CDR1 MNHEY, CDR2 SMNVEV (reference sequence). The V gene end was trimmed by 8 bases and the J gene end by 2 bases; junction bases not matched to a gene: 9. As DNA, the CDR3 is TGTGCCAGCGGTCCTAGCGGAGTTGCCTACGAGCAGTACGTC. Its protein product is CASGPSGVAYEQYV.

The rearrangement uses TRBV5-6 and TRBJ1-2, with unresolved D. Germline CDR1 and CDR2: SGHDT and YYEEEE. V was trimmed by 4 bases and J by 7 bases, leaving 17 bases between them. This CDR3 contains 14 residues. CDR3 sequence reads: CASSLPYREIGYTF. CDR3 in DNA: TGTGCCAGCAGCCTCCCGTATCGGGAGATTGGCTACACCTTC. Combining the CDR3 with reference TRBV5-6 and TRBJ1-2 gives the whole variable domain DAGVTQSPTHLIKTRGQQVTLRCSPKSGHDTVSWYQQALGQGPQFIFQYYEEEERQRGNFPDRFSGHQFPNYSSELNVNALLLGDSALYLCASSLPYREIGYTFGSGTRLTVV.

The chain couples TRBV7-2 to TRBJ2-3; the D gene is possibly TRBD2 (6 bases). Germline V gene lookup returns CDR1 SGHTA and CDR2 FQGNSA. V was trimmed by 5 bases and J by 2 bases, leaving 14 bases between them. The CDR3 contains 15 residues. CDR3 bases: TGTGCCAGCAGCCCCAACGGGGGATACACAGATACGCAGTATTTT. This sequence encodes CASSPNGGYTDTQYF.

CDR3 DNA sequence: TGTGCCAGCAGCCGAGGGGGGGCGGTCAGCTCCTACAATGAGCAGTTCTTC. The encoded protein is CASSRGGAVSSYNEQFF. The J gene is TRBJ2-1, the V gene TRBV3-1 (or the pseudogene TRBV3-2); possible D gene TRBD2, 7 bases. Trimming shortened V by 4 bases and J by 0 bases, and 16 bases separated the two germline ends. The CDR3 is 17 residues long. In germline, CDR1 is LGHDT, CDR2 YNNKEL (reference sequence).

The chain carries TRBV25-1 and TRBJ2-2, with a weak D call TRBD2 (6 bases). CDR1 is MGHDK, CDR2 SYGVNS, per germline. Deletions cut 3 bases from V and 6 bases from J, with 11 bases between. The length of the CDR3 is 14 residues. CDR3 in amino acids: CASSDGGESGELFF. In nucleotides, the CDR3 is TGTGCCAGCAGTGACGGGGGTGAATCCGGGGAGCTGTTTTTT.

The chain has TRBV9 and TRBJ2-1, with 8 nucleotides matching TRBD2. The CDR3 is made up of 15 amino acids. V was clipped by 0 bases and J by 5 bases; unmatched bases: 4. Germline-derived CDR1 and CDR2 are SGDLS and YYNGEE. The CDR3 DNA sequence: TGTGCCAGCAGCGTAGATTCGCGGGGGGACAATGAGCAGTTCTTC. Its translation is CASSVDSRGDNEQFF. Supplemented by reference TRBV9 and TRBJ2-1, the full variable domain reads DSGVTQTPKHLITATGQRVTLRCSPRSGDLSVYWYQQSLDQGLQFLIQYYNGEERAKGNILERFSAQQFPDLHSELNLSSLELGDSALYFCASSVDSRGDNEQFFGPGTRLTVL.

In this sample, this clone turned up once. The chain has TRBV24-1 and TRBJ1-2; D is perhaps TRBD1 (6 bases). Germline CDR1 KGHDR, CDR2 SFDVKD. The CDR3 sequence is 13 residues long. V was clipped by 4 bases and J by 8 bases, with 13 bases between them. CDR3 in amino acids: CATSDPQGAGYTF. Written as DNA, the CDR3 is TGTGCCACCAGTGACCCACAGGGTGCGGGCTACACCTTC.

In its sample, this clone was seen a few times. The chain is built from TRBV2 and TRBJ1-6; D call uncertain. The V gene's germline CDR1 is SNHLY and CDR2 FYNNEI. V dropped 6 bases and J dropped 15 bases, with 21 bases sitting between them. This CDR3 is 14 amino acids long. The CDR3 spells CASRDGRLGHVLHF. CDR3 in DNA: TGTGCCAGCAGAGATGGAAGACTGGGTCATGTCCTCCACTTT.

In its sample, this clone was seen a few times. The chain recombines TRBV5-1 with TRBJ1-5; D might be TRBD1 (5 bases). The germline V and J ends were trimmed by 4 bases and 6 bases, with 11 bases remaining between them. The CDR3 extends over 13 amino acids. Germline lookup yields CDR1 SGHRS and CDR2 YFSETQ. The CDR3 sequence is CASSLDGAQPQHF. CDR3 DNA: TGCGCCAGCAGCCTTGATGGGGCTCAGCCCCAGCATTTT.

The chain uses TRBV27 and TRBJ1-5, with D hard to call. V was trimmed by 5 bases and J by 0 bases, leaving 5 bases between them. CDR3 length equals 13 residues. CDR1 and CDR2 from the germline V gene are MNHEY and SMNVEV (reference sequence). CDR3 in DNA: TGTGCCAGCAGTCGGAGTAGCAATCAGCCCCAGCATTTT. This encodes CASSRSSNQPQHF.

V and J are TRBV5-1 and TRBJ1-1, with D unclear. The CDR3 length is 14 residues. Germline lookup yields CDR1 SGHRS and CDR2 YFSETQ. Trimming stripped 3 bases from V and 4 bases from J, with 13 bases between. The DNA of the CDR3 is TGCGCCAGCAGCTGGGCAGCGGGCGGCACTGAAGCTTTCTTT. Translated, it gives CASSWAAGGTEAFF.

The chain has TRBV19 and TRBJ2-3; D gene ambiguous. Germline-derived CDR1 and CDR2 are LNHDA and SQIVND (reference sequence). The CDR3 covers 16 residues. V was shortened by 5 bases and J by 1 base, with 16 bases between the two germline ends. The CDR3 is CASSAAVLKGTDTQYF. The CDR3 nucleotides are TGTGCCAGTAGTGCCGCGGTTCTAAAAGGCACAGATACGCAGTATTTT.